Below are 2 T cell receptor beta chains sequenced from a single sample in a study of blood T cells in healthy people across ages. PCR was performed a second time for about 6 to 12 cycles using a sample-barcoded 5' primer and a J-beta primer mix. A single record per CDR3 protein comes from TCRdb applying MiXCR to the 5' RACE reads. The table has approximately 360,000 distinct CDR3 sequences, approximately 51% seen once. Input material: blood. The receptors stem from a man in his sixties in good health.

This clonotype came up once. The chain couples TRBV28 to TRBJ1-6; 7 bases agree with TRBD1. Germline V lookup: CDR1 MDHEN, CDR2 SYDVKM. The CDR3 has 14 amino acids. J gave up 7 bases and V 6 bases, and 6 bases lay outside the gene matches. The CDR3: CASRRYRGNSPLHF. CDR3 coding DNA: TGTGCCAGCAGGCGCTACAGGGGAAATTCACCCCTCCACTTT.

V and J are TRBV3-1 and TRBJ2-5; D is undetermined. Between the trimmed V and J ends, which lost 0 bases and 1 base, there was a span of 3 bases. CDR1 and CDR2 (germline): LGHDT, YNNKEL (reference sequence). This CDR3 is built from 13 residues. The CDR3 DNA follows: TGTGCCAGCAGCCAAGATACCCAAGAGACCCAGTACTTC. Translated: CASSQDTQETQYF.